The rows below give T cell receptor beta chains drawn from one sample of a study of T cell responses to AZD1222 COVID-19 vaccine. Profiling relied on immunoSEQ multiplex PCR, and the TCRdb table lists in-frame clones only, not all of them. The table lists more than 80,000 clones, approximately 91% of them singletons. The starting material was peripheral blood, obtained on day 0 of AZD1222 vaccination. All receptors derive from an adult in good health. CDR3s include the opening cysteine and the closing phenylalanine or tryptophan. The D gene is left open where the match is weak. Where a row states a size, it is once, few, many or the class of an expanded clone; other rows omit it.

D gene	clone size	V gene	J gene	CDR3 DNA	CDR3 protein
TRBD1	few	TRBV5-1	TRBJ1-6	TGCGCCAGCAGCCGACAGGGGCCTAGCTCCTATAATTCACCCCTCCACTTT	CASSRQGPSSYNSPLHF
TRBD2	once	TRBV18	TRBJ2-1	TGTGCCAGCTCACAACAGCGGGGGACCTCCTACAATGAGCAGTTCTTC	CASSQQRGTSYNEQFF
NA	few	TRBV25-1	TRBJ1-4	TGTGCCAGCAGTGGGAATAATGAAAAACTGTTTTTT	CASSGNNEKLFF
TRBD1	few	TRBV18	TRBJ2-2	TGTGCCAGCTCTGGGACAGAGTCCACCGGGGAGCTGTTTTTT	CASSGTESTGELFF
NA	NA	TRBV5-8	TRBJ1-4	TGTGCCAGCCCCCAGGAGGGAGTTGGAAAACTGTTTTTT	CASPQEGVGKLFF
TRBD2	NA	TRBV7-3	TRBJ2-7	TGTGCCAGCAGCCCCTTAGCGGGGGGCCGGGTCGGGCAGTACTTC	CASSPLAGGRVGQYF
TRBD1	NA	TRBV18	TRBJ1-6	TGTGCCAGCTCCCAAGGACAGGGAAGTTCACCCCTCCACTTT	CASSQGQGSSPLHF
NA	NA	TRBV5-1	TRBJ1-2	TGCGCCAGCAGCTTGGCCCGCGATGGCTACACCTTC	CASSLARDGYTF
TRBD1	NA	TRBV7-9	TRBJ1-2	TGTGCCAGCAGCTTAGCGTTCAGGGGGCGTTATGGCTACACCTTC	CASSLAFRGRYGYTF
NA	NA	TRBV11-2	TRBJ1-2	TGTGCCAGCAGCTTCCCGGGCCCCAACTATGGCTACACCTTC	CASSFPGPNYGYTF
NA	NA	TRBV9	TRBJ1-1	TGTGCCAGCAGCGTAGACCCGGGGGCGAGCACTGAAGCTTTCTTT	CASSVDPGASTEAFF
NA	NA	TRBV5-1	TRBJ1-2	TGCGCCAGCAGCGTCCTCCTCAAGGGGACAAATGGCTACACCTTC	CASSVLLKGTNGYTF
NA	NA	TRBV20-1	TRBJ2-7	TGCAGTGCTAGAATCCGGGATGGGCAGTACTTC	CSARIRDGQYF
TRBD1	NA	TRBV5-1	TRBJ2-7	TGCGCCAGCAGCCGGACAGGGTCCCTCGAGCAGTACTTC	CASSRTGSLEQYF
TRBD1	NA	TRBV6-6	TRBJ1-5	TGTGCCAGCAGGGGGGACAGGGTTAGCCAGCCCCAGCATTTT	CASRGDRVSQPQHF
NA	NA	TRBV28	TRBJ1-4	TGTGCCAGCAGCTCGAGGGGAGCCGGTAATGAAAAACTGTTTTTT	CASSSRGAGNEKLFF
NA	NA	TRBV5-8	TRBJ1-1	TGTGCCAGCAGCTTGGTTTTCGGGGCGGCCGCGGCTTTCTTT	CASSLVFGAAAAFF
TRBD1	NA	TRBV10-3	TRBJ2-3	TGTGCCATCAAAGCAGGGGGCTCCACAGATACGCAGTATTTT	CAIKAGGSTDTQYF
TRBD1	NA	TRBV11-2	TRBJ1-1	TGTGCCAGCAGCCTACAGGGGGGGGATACGGAAGCTTTCTTT	CASSLQGGDTEAFF
NA	once	TRBV3-1/TRBV3-2	TRBJ1-1	TGTGCCAGCAGCCAAGATCCGGCAGGTAAAGCTTTCTTT	CASSQDPAGKAFF
NA	NA	TRBV9	TRBJ1-5	TGTGCCAGCAGCATCGGGGTAGGGGGGAATCAGCCCCAGCATTTT	CASSIGVGGNQPQHF
NA	NA	TRBV3-1/TRBV3-2	TRBJ2-2	TGTGCCAGCAGCCGACCCGGGGGACCGAACACCGGGGAGCTGTTTTTT	CASSRPGGPNTGELFF
NA	once	TRBV7-2	TRBJ2-2	TGTGCCAGCAGCCCCAGAGGTAACCCGAACACCGGGGAGCTGTTTTTT	CASSPRGNPNTGELFF
TRBD1	NA	TRBV3-1/TRBV3-2	TRBJ1-1	TGTGCCAGCAGCCCCCCCGGGACAGGGTGGGATGAAGCTTTCTTT	CASSPPGTGWDEAFF
NA	NA	TRBV11-3	TRBJ1-3	TGTGCCAGCAGCTCCACAATTGGGACGGATGCTGGAAACACCATATATTTT	CASSSTIGTDAGNTIYF
TRBD2	NA	TRBV6-5	TRBJ2-7	TGTGCCAGCAAAATGCGGGCTAGCGGGGGATACGAGCAGTACTTC	CASKMRASGGYEQYF
NA	NA	TRBV6-5	TRBJ2-7	TGTGCCAGCAGCAGCCCCTACGAGCAGTACTTC	CASSSPYEQYF
TRBD1	NA	TRBV7-6	TRBJ1-3	TGTGCCAGCAGCAAGGGACAGGGGGATTCTGGAAACACCATATATTTT	CASSKGQGDSGNTIYF
TRBD1	NA	TRBV10-3	TRBJ1-6	TGTGCCATCAGCGACGTGGGACAGGGGGCCTCACCCCTCCACTTT	CAISDVGQGASPLHF
TRBD1	NA	TRBV6-5	TRBJ2-7	TGTGCCAGCAGAACCGGGACAGGGGCGAGGGAGCAGTACTTC	CASRTGTGAREQYF
NA	few	TRBV6-1	TRBJ1-5	TGTGCCAGCAGTGAACGGTGGTTCCAGCCCCAGCATTTT	CASSERWFQPQHF
TRBD1	NA	TRBV18	TRBJ1-1	TGTGCCAGCTCACCAATGGCAGGGGGAAACACTGAAGCTTTCTTT	CASSPMAGGNTEAFF
TRBD1	NA	TRBV5-6	TRBJ2-7	TGTGCCAGCAGCTACCTTCGGGACAGAACCTACGAGCAGTACTTC	CASSYLRDRTYEQYF
TRBD1	NA	TRBV2	TRBJ1-4	TGTGCCAGCAGTCAAAGACAGGGAACGAATGAAAAACTGTTTTTT	CASSQRQGTNEKLFF
NA	once	TRBV23-1	TRBJ2-6	TGCGCCAGCAGTCACCGGACAGATAGGCTTCACTCTGGGGCCAACGTCCTGACTTTC	CASSHRTDRLHSGANVLTF
NA	once	TRBV7-9	TRBJ1-1	TGTGCCAGCAGCTCCCAGGGGAGCACTGAAGCTTTCTTT	CASSSQGSTEAFF
NA	NA	TRBV6-1	TRBJ1-6	TGTGCCAGCAGTGATCCGTCACCCCTCCACTTT	CASSDPSPLHF
NA	few	TRBV5-8	TRBJ1-3	TGTGCCAGCAGCTTGGATACTGGAAACACCATATATTTT	CASSLDTGNTIYF
NA	NA	TRBV7-2	TRBJ1-1	TGTGCCAGCAGCCTTTCTTCGGTTACTGAAGCTTTCTTT	CASSLSSVTEAFF
NA	NA	TRBV3-1/TRBV3-2	TRBJ1-1	TGTGCCAGCAGCTCATTCGGAAACACTGAAGCTTTCTTT	CASSSFGNTEAFF
NA	NA	TRBV12-3/TRBV12-4	TRBJ1-1	TGTGCCAGCAGACCCGGATATTACACTGAAGCTTTCTTT	CASRPGYYTEAFF
NA	NA	TRBV29-1	TRBJ1-1	TGCAGCGTTCGGACACCGAACACTGAAGCTTTCTTT	CSVRTPNTEAFF
TRBD2	NA	TRBV12-3/TRBV12-4	TRBJ2-7	TGTGCCAGCAGTTTTTACCTAGCGGGGGTCTCGTTC	CASSFYLAGVSF
TRBD1	NA	TRBV9	TRBJ1-5	TGTGCCAGCAGTGCGGACAGGGGTCAGCCCCAGCATTTT	CASSADRGQPQHF
NA	NA	TRBV6-6	TRBJ1-3	TGTGCCAGCGCAGGGTTTGGAAACACCATATATTTT	CASAGFGNTIYF
TRBD1	NA	TRBV19	TRBJ1-5	TGTGCCAGTAGTATCCCCGGGACAGGGAAGCCCCAGCATTTT	CASSIPGTGKPQHF
NA	NA	TRBV6-5	TRBJ2-7	TGTGCCAGCAGTACAGGGTCTTACGAGCAGTACTTC	CASSTGSYEQYF
NA	NA	TRBV18	TRBJ2-7	TGTGCCAGCTCACGGCGACCGGACTCCTACGAGCAGTACTTC	CASSRRPDSYEQYF
NA	NA	TRBV4-3	TRBJ2-6	TGCGCCAGCAGCCAATTGCAGGGGGGCTCTGGGGCCAACGTCCTGACTTTC	CASSQLQGGSGANVLTF
NA	NA	TRBV7-9	TRBJ2-3	TGTGCCAGCACCAAGAGGAGGGGCACTATGGGCACAGATACGCAGTATTTT	CASTKRRGTMGTDTQYF